The clone carrying this T cell receptor (beta chain) was counted only a few times. What it binds is unknown. TCRdb's copy holds only in-frame clones and misses some; the assay was immunoSEQ multiplex PCR. The sample shows tens of thousands of clones, 85% of them seen only once. The sample belongs to a study of OX40 agonist ivuxolimab in advanced cancers. About the research overall: Ivuxolimab, an antibody acting as an agonist of OX40 (CD134), was used to treat patients. Overall study findings and caveats: Expanded clones tended on average to be more numerous among CD8+ T cells than CD4+.

The V gene lost 1 base and the J gene lost 2 bases, with 17 bases spanning the gap. The germline V gene encodes CDR1 LNHNV and CDR2 YYDKDF (reference sequence). The CDR3 sequence is 17 residues long. Enrollment shut out patients with autoimmune disease history or systemic immunosuppression. The genes are TRBV15 and TRBJ1-1; tentatively, D is TRBD1 (6 bases). Material: CD4+ or CD8+ T cells sorted from blood, obtained in a trial of the OX40 agonist ivuxolimab. The TCR was taken from an adult with an advanced solid tumor such as melanoma, head and neck, liver or kidney cancer. The CDR3 sequence is CATSRARGANVNTEAFF. Here the CDR3 DNA reads TGTGCCACCAGCAGAGCCAGGGGCGCTAATGTAAACACTGAAGCTTTCTTT.